This T cell receptor (beta chain) was captured by sequencing in a study of shared clonotypes between healthy human individuals. The wider study: Donor composition was two women and three men, aged 18 to 49.

Findings and limits, study-wide: Investigators expected sequencing depth to affect clonotype sharing among donors. When naive CD4 clonotypes were compared across four donors, approximately 4.9% were shared.

V lost 4 bases and J lost 5; bases outside the gene matches: 3. The CDR3 runs 14 residues. The germline V gene has CDR1 SGHRS and CDR2 YFSETQ. The protocol was immunoSEQ multiplex PCR, while the TCRdb copy is restricted to in-frame clones and leaves out a portion. The table includes over 950,000 clones, around three quarters detected once. This clone was recorded many times. The antigen is unknown. Other DNA sequences within the sample encode an identical CDR3. This receptor was taken from a man aged 18 to 30 in good health. Some clones in this sample may be carry-over from other donors' samples. The rearrangement links TRBV5-1 to TRBJ1-4; TRBD1 matches at 9 bases. Sequencing was done on a sample of memory CD4+ T cells from PBMCs. Described subset: CD45RA-negative fraction. Here the CDR3 DNA reads TGCGCCAGCAGCCTGGGACAGGGAAATGAAAAACTGTTTTTT. Its translation: CASSLGQGNEKLFF.